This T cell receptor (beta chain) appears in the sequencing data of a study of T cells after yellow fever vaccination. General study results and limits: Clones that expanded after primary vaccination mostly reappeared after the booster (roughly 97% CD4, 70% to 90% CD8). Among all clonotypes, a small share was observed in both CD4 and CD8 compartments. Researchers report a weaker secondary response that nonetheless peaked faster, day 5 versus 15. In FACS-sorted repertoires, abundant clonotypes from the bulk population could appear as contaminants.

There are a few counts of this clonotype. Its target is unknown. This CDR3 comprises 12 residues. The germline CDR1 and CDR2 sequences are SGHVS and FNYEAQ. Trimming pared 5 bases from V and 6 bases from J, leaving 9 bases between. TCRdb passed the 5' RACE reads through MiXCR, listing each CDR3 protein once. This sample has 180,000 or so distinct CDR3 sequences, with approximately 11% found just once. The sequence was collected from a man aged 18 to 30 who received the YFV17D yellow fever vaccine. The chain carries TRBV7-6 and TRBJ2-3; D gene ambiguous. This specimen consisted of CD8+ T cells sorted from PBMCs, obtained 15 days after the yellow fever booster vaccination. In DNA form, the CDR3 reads TGTGCCAGCAGCGCCGCGAGGGATACGCAGTATTTT. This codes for CASSAARDTQYF.